A selection of T cell receptor beta chains follows, all from one sample in a study of shared clonotypes between healthy human individuals. Sequencing was performed with immunoSEQ multiplex PCR; in TCRdb, only in-frame clones are kept and a portion is missing. The sample records 1,400,000 or so clones, 98% being singletons. Sequencing was done on a sample of naive CD4+ T cells sorted from blood. The receptors derive from a man aged 30 to 39 in good health. Both conserved end residues are part of each CDR3. The D gene is left open where the match is weak. Part of the rows lack a size; the others show once, few, many or a class for expanded clones.

size	D	V	J	DNA	CDR3
-	TRBD2	TRBV27	TRBJ2-1	TGTGCCAGCACCCCTTGGGATAGCGGGAGACAAAGGAGGAATGAGCAGTTCTTC	CASTPWDSGRQRRNEQFF
-	TRBD1	TRBV28	TRBJ2-7	TGTGCCAGCTTACCCATGGGACAGGGCGTAGACTACGAGCAGTACTTC	CASLPMGQGVDYEQYF
-	TRBD1	TRBV6-5	TRBJ2-7	TGTGCCAGCAGTTACACAGGGGCCTACGAGCAGTACTTC	CASSYTGAYEQYF
-	-	TRBV10-2	TRBJ2-7	TGCGCCAGCAGGGAGCGGGCAGTCATCTCCTACGAGCAGTACTTC	CASRERAVISYEQYF
-	TRBD2	TRBV19	TRBJ2-1	TGTGCCAGTACCACTACGGGAGGGACTAGTGTGTTGCAGTTCTTC	CASTTTGGTSVLQFF
-	TRBD1	TRBV2	TRBJ1-4	TGTGCCAGCAGTCTAGACAGGGGTAATGAAAAACTGTTTTTT	CASSLDRGNEKLFF
-	-	TRBV6-1	TRBJ2-5	TGTGCCAGCAGTGAACGGGGGCGAGAGACCCAGTACTTC	CASSERGRETQYF
-	-	TRBV6-5	TRBJ1-2	TGTGCCAGCAGCTACTGGGAGGGCGGAAACTATGGCTACACCTTC	CASSYWEGGNYGYTF
-	-	TRBV5-1	TRBJ1-2	TGCGCCAGCAGCTTGGACAGGGCAGGCTATGGCTACACCTTC	CASSLDRAGYGYTF
-	TRBD1	TRBV5-1	TRBJ2-1	TGCGCCAGCAGCATGGGACAGGAGGTCGATGAGCAGTTCTTC	CASSMGQEVDEQFF
once	-	TRBV18	TRBJ1-1	TGTGCCAGCTCACAAGAGACAGGGAACACTGAAGCTTTCTTT	CASSQETGNTEAFF
-	TRBD2	TRBV5-4	TRBJ2-7	TGTGCCAGCAGCTGGGGACTAGCGGGAGACGAGCAGTACTTC	CASSWGLAGDEQYF
-	-	TRBV7-2	TRBJ2-2	TGTGCCAGCGGAGTGATTCCGAATCCTCTAAACGGGGAGCTGTTTTTT	CASGVIPNPLNGELFF
-	-	TRBV19	TRBJ2-7	TGTGCCAGTAGTATAGGGCAGGGACTTCGCTACGAGCAGTACTTC	CASSIGQGLRYEQYF
-	-	TRBV10-3	TRBJ1-1	TGTGCCATCAGAAAGGAGACTGAAGCTTTCTTT	CAIRKETEAFF
-	TRBD2	TRBV6-5	TRBJ2-7	TGTGCCAGCAGTTACCCGACTAGCGGGACGGGGGAGCAGTACTTC	CASSYPTSGTGEQYF
-	TRBD2	TRBV7-9	TRBJ2-6	TGTGCCAGCAGCCTAGGCGGCGGGAGGGCCTCTGGGGCCAACGTCCTGACTTTC	CASSLGGGRASGANVLTF
-	-	TRBV11-3	TRBJ2-1	TGTGCCAGCAGCCTAACTATATACAATGAGCAGTTCTTC	CASSLTIYNEQFF
-	-	TRBV6-6	TRBJ2-7	TGTGCCAGCAGTTTAGGACGCCTAGCTTACTACGAGCAGTACTTC	CASSLGRLAYYEQYF
-	-	TRBV30	TRBJ1-3	TGTGCCTGGAGTCCTGGGATGAGCTCTGGAAACACCATATATTTT	CAWSPGMSSGNTIYF
-	-	TRBV19	TRBJ2-7	TGTGCCAGTAGTATCACTAGCAATGACGAGCAGTACTTC	CASSITSNDEQYF
-	TRBD2	TRBV29-1	TRBJ2-5	TGCAGCGTTGCCCCTAGCGGAGTCGGGGCGACCCAGTACTTC	CSVAPSGVGATQYF
-	TRBD1	TRBV27	TRBJ2-5	TGTGCCAGCGGACAGGGTGAGACCCAGTACTTC	CASGQGETQYF
-	-	TRBV7-9	TRBJ1-1	TGTGCCAGCAGCTTAGTAGCAGAGAACACTGAAGCTTTCTTT	CASSLVAENTEAFF
-	-	TRBV9	TRBJ2-7	TGTGCCAGCAGCTTCAATTTATACTCCTACGAGCAGTACTTC	CASSFNLYSYEQYF
-	-	TRBV18	TRBJ1-5	TGTGCCAGCTCACCGGCGGACAGCAATCAGCCCCAGCATTTT	CASSPADSNQPQHF
-	-	TRBV28	TRBJ2-1	TGTGCCAGCAGTTTATCGGGCTCCTACAATGAGCAGTTCTTC	CASSLSGSYNEQFF
-	-	TRBV4-1	TRBJ2-2	TGCGCCAGCAGCCAAGATCATGGCAGGGTATCCGGGGAGCTGTTTTTT	CASSQDHGRVSGELFF
once	-	TRBV27	TRBJ1-1	TGTGCCAGCAGTTCCCTTCAGGGGCTTGATGCTTTCTTT	CASSSLQGLDAFF
once	-	TRBV6-1	TRBJ2-3	TGTGCCAGCAAAATTGAGGTTACAGATACGCAGTATTTT	CASKIEVTDTQYF
-	-	TRBV5-5	TRBJ2-7	TGTGCCAGCAGCTTTAGAGGTGAGCAGTACTTC	CASSFRGEQYF
-	TRBD1	TRBV27	TRBJ1-3	TGTGCCAGCAGGCCTAGCGGACAGGGAGGAAACACCATATATTTT	CASRPSGQGGNTIYF
-	TRBD1	TRBV5-1	TRBJ2-2	TGCGCCAGCAGCGTAGACAGGGTGGCCGGGGAGCTGTTTTTT	CASSVDRVAGELFF
-	TRBD2	TRBV10-1	TRBJ2-2	TGCGCCAGCAGGGGAGCGGGAGGGCCGACCGGGGAGCTGTTTTTT	CASRGAGGPTGELFF
-	-	TRBV20-1	TRBJ2-3	TGCAGTGCTAGTGGCACAGATACGCAGTATTTT	CSASGTDTQYF
-	-	TRBV18	TRBJ2-7	TGTGCCAGCTCCCTACTCCAGTCCTCCTACGAGCAGTACTTC	CASSLLQSSYEQYF
-	-	TRBV25-1	TRBJ2-4	TGTGCCAGCAGTGAATCGGGGGTGGCCAAAAACATTCAGTACTTC	CASSESGVAKNIQYF
-	-	TRBV19	TRBJ1-5	TGTGCCGCCAATGGGGGCCCCAATCAGCCCCAGCATTTT	CAANGGPNQPQHF
-	-	TRBV29-1	TRBJ2-1	TGCAGCGTTTGGGCCTACAATGAGCAGTTCTTC	CSVWAYNEQFF
-	-	TRBV7-2	TRBJ2-3	TGTGCCAGCACTCGGGACACACGCACAGATACGCAGTATTTT	CASTRDTRTDTQYF
-	TRBD2	TRBV30	TRBJ2-1	TGTGCCTGGAGTGTCGTCCGTCAGACTAGCGATAGATTCAATGAGCAGTTCTTC	CAWSVVRQTSDRFNEQFF
-	-	TRBV10-2	TRBJ2-1	TGCGCCAGCACCAATAGGTGGGGGGAAATGGGGAATGAGCAGTTCTTC	CASTNRWGEMGNEQFF
-	-	TRBV28	TRBJ2-3	TGTGCCAGCAGTCGCCGTGGGACGGTTAGCACAGATACGCAGTATTTT	CASSRRGTVSTDTQYF
-	-	TRBV7-2	TRBJ1-5	TGTGCCAGCAGCTTTAGCGGGAGGGGAGGGGATCAGCCCCAGCATTTT	CASSFSGRGGDQPQHF
-	TRBD1	TRBV28	TRBJ2-7	TGTGCCAGCAGTCTGACCGGGACAGGGCTGTACGAGCAGTACTTC	CASSLTGTGLYEQYF
-	-	TRBV4-2	TRBJ2-3	TGTGCCAGCAGCCAAGATGACGGTACAGATACGCAGTATTTT	CASSQDDGTDTQYF